The TCR beta chain described here comes from a study of T-cell memory formation after mild COVID-19. In germline, CDR1 is LGHDT, CDR2 YNNKEL (reference sequence). Trimming pared 4 bases from V and 8 bases from J, leaving 17 bases between. The CDR3 is 14 residues long. TCRdb fed the 5' RACE reads into MiXCR, producing one record per CDR3 protein. The sample holds under 300,000 distinct CDR3 sequences, roughly 10% seen once. The sequenced sample was PBMCs or a T cell subset sorted from them (not recorded which). The chain recombines TRBV3-1 with TRBJ1-2; perhaps TRBD1 as D (5 bases). The receptor comes from a man aged 18 to 30 who had mild COVID-19 (a few samples of this study predate the infection). Cell type and time point are not known. For the CDR3, the DNA is TGTGCCAGCAGCCCCGCGGCTGGGGCGCGGGGCTACACCTTC. It specifies CASSPAAGARGYTF.